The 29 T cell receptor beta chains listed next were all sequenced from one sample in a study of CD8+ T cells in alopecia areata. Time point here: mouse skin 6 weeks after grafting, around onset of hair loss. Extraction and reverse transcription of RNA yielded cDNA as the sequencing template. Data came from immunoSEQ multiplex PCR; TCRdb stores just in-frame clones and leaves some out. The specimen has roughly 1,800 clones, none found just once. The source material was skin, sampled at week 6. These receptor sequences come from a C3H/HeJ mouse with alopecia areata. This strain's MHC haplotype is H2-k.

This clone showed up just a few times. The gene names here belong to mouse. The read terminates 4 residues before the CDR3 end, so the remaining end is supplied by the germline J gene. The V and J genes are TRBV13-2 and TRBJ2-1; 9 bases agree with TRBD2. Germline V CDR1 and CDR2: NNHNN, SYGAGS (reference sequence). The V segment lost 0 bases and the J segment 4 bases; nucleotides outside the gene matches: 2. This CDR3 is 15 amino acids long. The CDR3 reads CASGDAGGGYAEQFF. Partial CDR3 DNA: TGTGCCAGCGGTGATGCTGGGGGGGGGTATGCT.

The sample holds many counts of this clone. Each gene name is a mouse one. CDR3 DNA, as far as it was read: TGTGCCAGCGGTTACGACAGGGGGCCCTATGCT. Its protein is CASGYDRGPYA. In full, the CDR3 is CASGYDRGPYAEQFF. The chain joins TRBV19 to TRBJ2-1, with 10 positions matching TRBD1. Coverage ceases 4 residues before the CDR3 finishes, and the germline J gene fills in the end. V lost 7 bases, J lost 3 bases, and 7 bases stayed unmatched. Germline-derived CDR1 and CDR2 are FNHDT and SITEND (reference sequence). CDR3 length: 15 residues.

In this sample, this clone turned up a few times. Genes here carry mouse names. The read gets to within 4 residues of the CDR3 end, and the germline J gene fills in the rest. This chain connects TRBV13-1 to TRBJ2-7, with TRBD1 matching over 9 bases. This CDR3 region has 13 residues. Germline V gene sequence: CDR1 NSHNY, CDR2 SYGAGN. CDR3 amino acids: CASRGDREYEQYF. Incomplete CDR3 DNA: TGTGCCAGCAGAGGGGACAGGGAATAT.

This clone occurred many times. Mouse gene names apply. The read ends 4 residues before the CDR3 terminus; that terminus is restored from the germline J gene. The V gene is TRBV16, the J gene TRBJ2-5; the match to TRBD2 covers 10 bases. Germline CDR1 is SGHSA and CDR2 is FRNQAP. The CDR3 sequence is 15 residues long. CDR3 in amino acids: CASSLDGLGEDTQYF. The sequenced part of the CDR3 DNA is TGTGCAAGCAGCTTAGACGGACTGGGGGAAGAC. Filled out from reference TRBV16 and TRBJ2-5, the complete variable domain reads NAGVIQTPRHKVTGKGQEATLWCEPISGHSAVFWYRQTIVQGLEFLTYFRNQAPIDDSGMPKERFSAQMPNQSHSTLKIQSTQPQDSAVYLCASSLDGLGEDTQYFGPGTRLLVL.

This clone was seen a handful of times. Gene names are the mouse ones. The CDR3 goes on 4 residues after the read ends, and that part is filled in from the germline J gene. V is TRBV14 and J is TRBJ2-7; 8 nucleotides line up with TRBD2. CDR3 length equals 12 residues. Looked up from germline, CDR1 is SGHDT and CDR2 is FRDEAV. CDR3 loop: CASRTGGYEQYF. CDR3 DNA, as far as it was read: TGTGCCAGCAGAACTGGGGGTTAT.

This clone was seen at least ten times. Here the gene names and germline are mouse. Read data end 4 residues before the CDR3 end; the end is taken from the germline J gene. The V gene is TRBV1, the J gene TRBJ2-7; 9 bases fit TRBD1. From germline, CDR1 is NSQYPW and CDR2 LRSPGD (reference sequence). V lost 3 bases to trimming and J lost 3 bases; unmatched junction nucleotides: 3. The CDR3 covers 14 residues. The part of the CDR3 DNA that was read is TGCACCTGCAGTGCCGGGACAGGGTTCTAT. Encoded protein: CTCSAGTGFY. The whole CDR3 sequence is CTCSAGTGFYEQYF. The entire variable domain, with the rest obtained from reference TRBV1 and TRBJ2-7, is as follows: VTLLEQNPRWRLVPRGQAVNLRCILKNSQYPWMSWYQQDLQKQLQWLFTLRSPGDKEVKSLPGADYLATRVTDTELRLQVANMSQGRTLYCTCSAGTGFYEQYFGPGTRLTVL.

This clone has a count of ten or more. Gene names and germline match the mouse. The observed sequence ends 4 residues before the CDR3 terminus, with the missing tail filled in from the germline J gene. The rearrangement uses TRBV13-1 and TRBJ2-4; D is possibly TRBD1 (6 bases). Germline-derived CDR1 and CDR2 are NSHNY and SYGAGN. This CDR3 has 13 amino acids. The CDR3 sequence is CASSEQGRNTLYF. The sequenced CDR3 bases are TGTGCCAGCAGTGAACAGGGAAGAAAC.

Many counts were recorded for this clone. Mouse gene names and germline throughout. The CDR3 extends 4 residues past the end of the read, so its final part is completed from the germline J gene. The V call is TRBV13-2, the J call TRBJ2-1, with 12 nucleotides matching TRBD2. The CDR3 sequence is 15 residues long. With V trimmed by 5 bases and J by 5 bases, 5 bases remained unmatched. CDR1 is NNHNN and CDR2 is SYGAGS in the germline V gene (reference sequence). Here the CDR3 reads CASGEWDWGDAEQFF. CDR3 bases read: TGTGCCAGCGGGGAGTGGGACTGGGGGGATGCT.

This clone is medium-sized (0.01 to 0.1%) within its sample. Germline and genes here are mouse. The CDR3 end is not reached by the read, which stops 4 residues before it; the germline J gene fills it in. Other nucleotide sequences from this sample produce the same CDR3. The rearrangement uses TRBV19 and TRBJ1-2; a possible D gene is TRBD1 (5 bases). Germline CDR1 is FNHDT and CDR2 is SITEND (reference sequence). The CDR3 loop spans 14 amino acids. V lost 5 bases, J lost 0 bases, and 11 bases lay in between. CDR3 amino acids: CASSPDRTNSDYTF. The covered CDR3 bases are TGTGCCAGCAGCCCCGACAGAACAAACTCC.

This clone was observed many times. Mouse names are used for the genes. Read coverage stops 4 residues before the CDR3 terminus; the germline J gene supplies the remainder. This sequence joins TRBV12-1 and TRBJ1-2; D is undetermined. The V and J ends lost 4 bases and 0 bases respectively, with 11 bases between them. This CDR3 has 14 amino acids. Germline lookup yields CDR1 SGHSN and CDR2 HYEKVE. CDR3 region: CASSTKTANSDYTF. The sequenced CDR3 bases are TGTGCCAGCTCCACCAAAACAGCAAACTCC.

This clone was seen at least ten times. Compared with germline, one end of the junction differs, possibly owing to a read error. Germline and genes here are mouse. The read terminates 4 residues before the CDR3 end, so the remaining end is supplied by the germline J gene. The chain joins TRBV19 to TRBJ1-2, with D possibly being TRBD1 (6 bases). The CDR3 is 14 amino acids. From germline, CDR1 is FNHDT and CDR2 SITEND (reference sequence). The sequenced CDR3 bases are TGTACCAGCAGTTCGGACAGAACAAACTCC. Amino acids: CTSSSDRTNS. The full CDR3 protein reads CTSSSDRTNSDYTF.

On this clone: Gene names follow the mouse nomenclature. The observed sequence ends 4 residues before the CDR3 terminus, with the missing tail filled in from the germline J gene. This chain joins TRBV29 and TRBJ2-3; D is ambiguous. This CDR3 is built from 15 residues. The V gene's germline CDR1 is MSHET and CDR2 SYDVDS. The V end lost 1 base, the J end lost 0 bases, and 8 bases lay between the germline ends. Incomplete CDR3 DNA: TGTGCTAGCAGTTTATACGCTACTAGTGCAGAA. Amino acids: CASSLYATSAE. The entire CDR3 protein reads CASSLYATSAETLYF.

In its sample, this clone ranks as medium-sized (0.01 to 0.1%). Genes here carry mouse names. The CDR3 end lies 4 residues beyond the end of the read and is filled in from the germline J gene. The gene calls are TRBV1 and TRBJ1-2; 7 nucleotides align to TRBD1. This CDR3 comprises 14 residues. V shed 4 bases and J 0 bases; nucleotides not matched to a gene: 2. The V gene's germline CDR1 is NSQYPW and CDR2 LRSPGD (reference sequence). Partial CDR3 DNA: TGCACCTGCAGTGAGGACAGGACAAACTCC. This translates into CTCSEDRTNS. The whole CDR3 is CTCSEDRTNSDYTF.

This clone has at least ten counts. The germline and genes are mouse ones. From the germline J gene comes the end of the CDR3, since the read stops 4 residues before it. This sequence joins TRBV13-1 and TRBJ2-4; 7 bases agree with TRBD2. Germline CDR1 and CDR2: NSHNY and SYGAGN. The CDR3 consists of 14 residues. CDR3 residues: CASSDFGGENTLYF. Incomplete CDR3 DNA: TGTGCCAGCAGTGATTTCGGGGGGGAAAAC.

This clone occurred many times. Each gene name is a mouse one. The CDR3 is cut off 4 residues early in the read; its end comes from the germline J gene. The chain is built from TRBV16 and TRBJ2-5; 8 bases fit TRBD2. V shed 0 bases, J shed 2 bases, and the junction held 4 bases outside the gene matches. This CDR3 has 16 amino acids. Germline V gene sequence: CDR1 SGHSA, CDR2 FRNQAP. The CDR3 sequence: CASSLERDWRQDTQYF. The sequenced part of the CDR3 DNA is TGTGCAAGCAGCTTAGAAAGGGACTGGCGCCAAGAC.

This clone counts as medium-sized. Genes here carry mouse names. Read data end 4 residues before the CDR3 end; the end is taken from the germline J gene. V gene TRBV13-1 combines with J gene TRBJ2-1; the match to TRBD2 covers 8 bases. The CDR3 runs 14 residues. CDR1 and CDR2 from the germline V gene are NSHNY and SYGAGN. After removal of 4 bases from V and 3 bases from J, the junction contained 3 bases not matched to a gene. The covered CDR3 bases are TGTGCCAGCAGTAACTGGGGGCTCTATGCT. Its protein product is CASSNWGLYA. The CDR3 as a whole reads CASSNWGLYAEQFF.

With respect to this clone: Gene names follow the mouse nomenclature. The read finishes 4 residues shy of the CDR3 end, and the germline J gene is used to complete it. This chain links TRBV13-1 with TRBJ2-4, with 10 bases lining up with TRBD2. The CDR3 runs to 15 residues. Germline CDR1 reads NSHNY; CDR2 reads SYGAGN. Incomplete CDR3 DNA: TGTGCCAGCAGTGACCGCGGGACTGGGGCAAAC. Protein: CASSDRGTGAN. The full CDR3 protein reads CASSDRGTGANTLYF.

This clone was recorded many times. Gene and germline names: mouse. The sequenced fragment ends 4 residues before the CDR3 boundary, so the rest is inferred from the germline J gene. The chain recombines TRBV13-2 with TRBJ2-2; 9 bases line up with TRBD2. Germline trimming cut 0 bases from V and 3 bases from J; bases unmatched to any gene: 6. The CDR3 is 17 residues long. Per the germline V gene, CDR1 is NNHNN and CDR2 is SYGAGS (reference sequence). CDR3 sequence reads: CASGDASGGADTGQLYF. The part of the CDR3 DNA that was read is TGTGCCAGCGGTGATGCGAGTGGGGGGGCTGACACCGGG.

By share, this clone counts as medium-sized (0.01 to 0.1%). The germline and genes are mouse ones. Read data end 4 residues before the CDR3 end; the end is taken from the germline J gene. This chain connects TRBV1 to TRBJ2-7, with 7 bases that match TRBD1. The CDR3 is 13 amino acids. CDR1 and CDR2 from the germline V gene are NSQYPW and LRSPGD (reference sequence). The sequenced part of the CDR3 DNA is TGCACCTGCAGTGCTGGGACAGATGAT. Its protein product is CTCSAGTDD. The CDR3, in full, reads CTCSAGTDDEQYF.

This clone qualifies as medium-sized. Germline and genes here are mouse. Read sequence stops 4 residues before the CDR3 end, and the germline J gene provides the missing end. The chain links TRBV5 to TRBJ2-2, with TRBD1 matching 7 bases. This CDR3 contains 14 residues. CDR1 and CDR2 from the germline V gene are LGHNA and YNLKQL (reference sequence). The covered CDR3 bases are TGTGCCAGCAGCCAAGGGACAGGCGGCGGG. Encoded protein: CASSQGTGGG. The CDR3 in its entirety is CASSQGTGGGQLYF.

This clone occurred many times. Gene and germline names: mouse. Partial CDR3 DNA: TGTGCCTGGAGTCTAGGGACAGGGTAT. Translation gives CAWSLGTGY. The full CDR3 reads CAWSLGTGYEQYF. The chain combines TRBV31 with TRBJ2-7, with 9 bases lining up with TRBD1. The read falls 4 residues short of the CDR3 end, and the missing part is taken from the germline J gene. The CDR3 contains 13 residues. The germline V gene encodes CDR1 GKSSPN and CDR2 SITVG.

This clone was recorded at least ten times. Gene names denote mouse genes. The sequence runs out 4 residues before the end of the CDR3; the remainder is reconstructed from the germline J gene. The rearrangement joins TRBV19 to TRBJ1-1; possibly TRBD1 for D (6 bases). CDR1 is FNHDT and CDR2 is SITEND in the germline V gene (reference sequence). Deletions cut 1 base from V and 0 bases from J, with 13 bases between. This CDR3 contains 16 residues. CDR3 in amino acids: CASSITRTEANTEVFF. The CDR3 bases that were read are TGTGCCAGCAGTATAACCAGGACAGAAGCAAACACA. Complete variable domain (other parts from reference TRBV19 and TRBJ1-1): GGIITQTPKFLIGQEGQKLTLKCQQNFNHDTMYWYRQDSGKGLRLIYYSITENDLQKGDLSEGYDASREKKSSFSLTVTSAQKNEMAVFLCASSITRTEANTEVFFGKGTRLTVV.

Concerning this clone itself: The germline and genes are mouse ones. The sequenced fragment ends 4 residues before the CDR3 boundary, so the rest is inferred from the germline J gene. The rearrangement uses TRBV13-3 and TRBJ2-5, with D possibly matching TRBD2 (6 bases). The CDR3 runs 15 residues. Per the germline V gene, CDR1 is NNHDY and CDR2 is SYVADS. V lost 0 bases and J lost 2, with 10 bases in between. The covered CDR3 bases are TGTGCCAGCAGTGATGCAAACTGGGTCCAAGAC. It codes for CASSDANWVQD. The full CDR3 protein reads CASSDANWVQDTQYF.

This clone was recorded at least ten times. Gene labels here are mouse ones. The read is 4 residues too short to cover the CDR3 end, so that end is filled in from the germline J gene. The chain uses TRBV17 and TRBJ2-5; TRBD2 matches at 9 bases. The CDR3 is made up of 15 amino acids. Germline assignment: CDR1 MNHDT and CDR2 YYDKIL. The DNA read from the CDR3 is TGTGCTAGCAGTAGTTGGGGGGGCGCCCGAGAC. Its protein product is CASSSWGGARD. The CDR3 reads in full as CASSSWGGARDTQYF. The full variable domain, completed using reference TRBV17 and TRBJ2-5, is DTTVKQNPRYKLARVGKPVNLICSQTMNHDTMYWYQKKPNQAPKLLLFYYDKILNREADTFEKFQSSRPNNSFCSLYIGSAGLEYSAMYLCASSSWGGARDTQYFGPGTRLLVL.

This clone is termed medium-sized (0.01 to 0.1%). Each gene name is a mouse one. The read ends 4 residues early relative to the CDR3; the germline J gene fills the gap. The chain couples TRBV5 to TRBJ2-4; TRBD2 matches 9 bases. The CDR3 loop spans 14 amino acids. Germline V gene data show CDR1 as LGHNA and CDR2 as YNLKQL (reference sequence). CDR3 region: CASSQGTGENTLYF. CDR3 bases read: TGTGCCAGCAGCCAAGGGACTGGGGAAAAC.

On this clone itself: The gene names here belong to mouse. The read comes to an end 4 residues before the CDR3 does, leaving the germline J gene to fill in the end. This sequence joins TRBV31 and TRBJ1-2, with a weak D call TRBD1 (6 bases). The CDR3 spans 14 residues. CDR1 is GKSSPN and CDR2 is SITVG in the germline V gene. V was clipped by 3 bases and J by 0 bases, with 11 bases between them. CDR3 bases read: TGTGCCTGGAGCCGGGACACAGCAAACTCC. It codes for CAWSRDTANS. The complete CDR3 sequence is CAWSRDTANSDYTF. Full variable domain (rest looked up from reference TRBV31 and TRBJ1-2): AQTIHQWPVAEIKAVGSPLSLGCTIKGKSSPNLYWYWQATGGTLQQLFYSITVGQVESVVQLNLSASRPKDDQFILSTEKLLLSHSGFYLCAWSRDTANSDYTFGSGTRLLVI.

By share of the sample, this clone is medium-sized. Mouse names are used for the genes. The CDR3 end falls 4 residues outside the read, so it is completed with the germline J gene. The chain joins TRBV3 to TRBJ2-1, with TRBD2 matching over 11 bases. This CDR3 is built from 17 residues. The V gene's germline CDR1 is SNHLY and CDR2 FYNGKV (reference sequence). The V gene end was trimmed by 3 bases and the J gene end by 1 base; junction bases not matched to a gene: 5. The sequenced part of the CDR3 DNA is TGTGCCAGCAGCTTCCGGGACTGGGGGCAAAACTATGCT. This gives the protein CASSFRDWGQNYA. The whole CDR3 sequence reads CASSFRDWGQNYAEQFF.

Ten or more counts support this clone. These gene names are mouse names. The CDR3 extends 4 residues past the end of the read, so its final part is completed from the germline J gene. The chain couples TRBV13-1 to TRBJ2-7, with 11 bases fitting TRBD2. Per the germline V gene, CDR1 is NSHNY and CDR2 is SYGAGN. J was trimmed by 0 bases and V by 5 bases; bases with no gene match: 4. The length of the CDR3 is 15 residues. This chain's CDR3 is CASRRDWGSSYEQYF. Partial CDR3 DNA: TGTGCCAGCAGACGGGACTGGGGGAGCTCCTAT.

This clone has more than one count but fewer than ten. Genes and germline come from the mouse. The covered CDR3 bases are TGTGCCTGGAGTCTATGGACAACAAACTCC. As protein: CAWSLWTTNS. The full CDR3 sequence reads CAWSLWTTNSDYTF. The chain combines TRBV31 with TRBJ1-2; D perhaps matches TRBD1 (5 bases). With the read ending 4 residues before the CDR3 end, the germline J gene is used to fill in that end. The CDR3 runs to 14 residues. V was cut by 0 bases and J by 0 bases, with 8 bases left in between. The germline gives CDR1 GKSSPN, CDR2 SITVG.